This T cell receptor beta chain came from a study of OX40 agonist ivuxolimab in advanced cancers. Study background: Ivuxolimab is an agonistic anti-OX40 (CD134) antibody, and patients were treated with it. Each patient was given ivuxolimab into a vein every 2 weeks, at 0.01 to 10 mg/kg. From 23 to 79 years was the age range, with a mean of about 54 years, and about 78% were male.

This table comes from immunoSEQ multiplex PCR, and its TCRdb copy is limited to in-frame clones, with some not included. The sample has 80,000 to 85,000 clones; 86% are singletons. CDR3 length: 15 amino acids. Per germline, CDR1 LNHDA and CDR2 SQIVND (reference sequence). Germline trimming cut 4 bases from V and 3 bases from J; bases unmatched to any gene: 5. This sequence joins TRBV19 and TRBJ1-5; the match to TRBD1 covers 8 bases. This clonotype originated in an adult with an advanced solid tumor such as melanoma, head and neck, liver or kidney cancer. Source: CD4+ or CD8+ T cells sorted from blood, taken in a trial of the OX40 agonist ivuxolimab. CDR3 residues: CASSKDRAPNQPQHF. The CDR3 DNA reads as TGTGCCAGTAGTAAGGACAGGGCGCCCAATCAGCCCCAGCATTTT. The entire variable domain, with the rest obtained from reference TRBV19 and TRBJ1-5, is as follows: DGGITQSPKYLFRKEGQNVTLSCEQNLNHDAMYWYRQDPGQGLRLIYYSQIVNDFQKGDIAEGYSVSREKKESFPLTVTSAQKNPTAFYLCASSKDRAPNQPQHFGDGTRLSIL.